This T cell receptor (beta chain) is from a study of CD8 T cells in Susac syndrome. Points on this clonotype: The target antigen is unknown.

Looked up from germline, CDR1 is LGHDT and CDR2 is YNNKEL (reference sequence). The CDR3 extends over 16 amino acids. V was cut by 0 bases and J by 3 bases, with 12 bases left in between. Findings and caveats of the study: TCR sequencing and HLA analysis covered a relatively small number of individuals.

RNA was extracted with the RNeasy kit, and a quantity of roughly 0.45 to 1 ug was reverse transcribed using random hexamers. An immunoSEQ multiplex PCR generated amplified TCR beta CDR3 products spanning 54 Vbeta and 13 Jbeta. TCRdb fed the immunoSEQ multiplex PCR reads into MiXCR, producing one record per CDR3 protein. The sample holds some 260,000 distinct CDR3 sequences, 70% to 90% seen once. CD8+ and CD4+ T cells circulating in blood were sequenced for TCR beta. The authors negatively isolated CD8+ and CD4+ T cells and FACS-enriched TEMRA cells. The sequencing sample was made of CD8+ T cells from PBMCs. The chain uses TRBV3-1 and TRBJ2-1, with TRBD2 as a possible D gene (5 bases). The clonotype comes from a human donor with multiple sclerosis. The CDR3 sequence: CASSQERSVFYNEQFF. CDR3 DNA: TGTGCCAGCAGCCAAGAACGTAGCGTGTTCTACAATGAGCAGTTCTTC.